This is a list of T cell receptor beta chains from one sample in a study of identifying expanded T cells in peripheral blood. Generated by immunoSEQ multiplex PCR, the TCRdb table keeps only in-frame clones and is missing some. The data contain just over 90,000 clones, about nine tenths of them seen just once; the ten biggest clones take up roughly 3.9%. The sequencing sample was made of blood. These receptor sequences come from a person between 18 and 69 years old in good health. Each CDR3 is given with its conserved first and last residue. A D gene is named only where the DNA matches it firmly. Some rows mark clone size as missing; the rest say once, few, many or name a class of expanded clone.

>TRBV15|NA|TRBJ2-7|NA
TGTGCCACCAGCAGAGGTGATGGTTGGACGGATTCCTACGAGCAGTACTTC
CATSRGDGWTDSYEQYF
>TRBV5-1|NA|TRBJ1-4|TRBD1
TGCGCCAGCAGCATAGACAGGGGGCCTTCAACTAATGAAAAACTGTTTTTT
CASSIDRGPSTNEKLFF
>TRBV4-2|NA|TRBJ2-3|TRBD2
TGTGCCAGCAGCCAAACCGCCGGGACTAGCGGGAGGGCCTCAGATACGCAGTATTTT
CASSQTAGTSGRASDTQYF
>TRBV28|once|TRBJ1-1|NA
TGTGCCAGCAGGTCCTGGACAGATACCACTGAAGCTTTCTTT
CASRSWTDTTEAFF
>TRBV5-1|NA|TRBJ1-1|TRBD1
TGCGCCAGCAGTTATACCTCCGGGACAGTGAACACTGAAGCTTTCTTT
CASSYTSGTVNTEAFF
>TRBV7-2|NA|TRBJ2-7|TRBD2
TGTGCCAGCAGCTGGGCGGGAGCCTACGAGCAGTACTTC
CASSWAGAYEQYF
>TRBV28|few|TRBJ2-7|NA
TGTGCCAGCAGTAGCTTTACCTACGAGCAGTACTTC
CASSSFTYEQYF
>TRBV7-2|once|TRBJ1-1|NA
TGTGCCAGCAGCCTGCCCCTATCTGGCACTGAAGCTTTCTTT
CASSLPLSGTEAFF
>TRBV28|NA|TRBJ1-3|NA
TGTGCCAGCAGTCGAACCGGGACAAGATCTGGAAACACCATATATTTT
CASSRTGTRSGNTIYF
>TRBV11-2|NA|TRBJ1-4|NA
TGTGCCAGCAGCTACGGACAGACCACTAATGAAAAACTGTTTTTT
CASSYGQTTNEKLFF
>TRBV6-1|few|TRBJ2-2|TRBD2
TGTGCCAGCAGTGCGGGACTAGACACCGGGGAGCTGTTTTTT
CASSAGLDTGELFF